The entry below gives a single TCR beta chain sequence along with its context. Its binding antigen is unknown. Base quality data are lacking; no much larger clone is found one base away. The data belong to a study of cytomegalovirus exposure and HLA in healthy donors (dated by TCRdb to 2016 to 2017). At the level of the whole study: An earlier analysis of approximately 640 of the donors reported 250 to 350 Gb of sequence data and some 120 million unique TCR beta sequences from approximately 180 million T cells. About 280 gigabases of sequencing data and 70 million to 85 million unique TCR sequences were included in an early release covering about 600 HLA-typed donors. The genetic ancestry cluster associated with self-reported Caucasian donors included over 65% of the 350 to 500 genotyped donors. The study was designed to test whether signatures of past pathogen exposure could be identified by cataloging public T cell receptors. The study used immunosequencing to profile the T cell repertoires of 670 or so subjects and linked those repertoires to cytomegalovirus serostatus. Besides the first cohort of more than 650 subjects, a separate validation cohort made up of over 100 different subjects was used. To predict cytomegalovirus infection status, the study combined high-throughput TCR immunosequencing, statistical association of individual TCRs with disease status, and machine learning. In a later analysis, previously published TCR beta repertoires from about 670 donors were re-analyzed and high-resolution HLA genotyping was added so that TCR occurrence patterns could be studied. Rather than using new phenotypic data, the later analysis identified candidate immune exposures from TCR beta sequences and from how often those sequences occurred across donors. In an earlier analysis of a few hundred of the donors, high-throughput TCR beta sequencing was used to judge whether each TCR beta V gene segment behaved as functional or pseudogenic. Donor age, sex, ethnicity and CMV serostatus were compiled alongside the repertoire data. In a later genetic analysis, genome-wide SNP genotypes for 398 of the 666 donors were used, and that subset was treated as a discovery cohort. All discovery cohort repertoires had been generated using a single sequencing platform. HLA typing included class I and class II loci at four-digit resolution. The number of donors typed differed by locus, with roughly 620-640 for A, B, C, DRB1 and DQB1, about 500 for DQA1, about 610 for DPA1, and 472 for DPB1. About five DR-DQ haplotypes were handled as single units for association and clustering, since linkage in the cohort was strong. Among over 350 genotyped donors of the cohort, an average of approximately 240,000 unique TCR beta nucleotide sequences were sequenced per donor, approximately 20% of them non-productive.

What the work shows at the level of the full study, not this receptor alone: Cytomegalovirus status was reported to be diagnosed by the classifier with high specificity and sensitivity in both the original and validation cohorts. The cohort was sequenced for TCR beta chains only, and without alpha or paired-chain data the features that could be detected were limited. A further reported finding was that TCR beta sequences accurately predicted the HLA-A and HLA-B alleles for most subjects in the first cohort. In a later genetic analysis, fewer N-insertions in productive TCRs were reported among donors in an Asian-associated ancestry cluster than the roughly 700-donor mean. Seventeen rarely observed V segments, including chromosome 9 orphons, were excluded from the earlier analysis of approximately 600 of the donors because counts were too low. Assigning TCR associations to individual alleles was difficult when HLA alleles, especially DR and DQ, strongly co-occurred. Most TCR sequences were seen in very few donors, while some public TCRs were found in many individuals. It was suggested by the authors that the approach could potentially be generalized to other disease states and immunological phenotypes. A later analysis associated approximately 17,000 TCR beta sequences with specific HLA alleles at a false discovery rate of 0.05. Presence/absence analyses assumed roughly uniform sequencing depth across donors, an assumption that may not hold. A later genetic analysis associated a missense DCLRE1C variant with V-gene and J-gene trimming of TCR beta chains, and an independent cohort replicated the association. In a later analysis, HLA-associated TCR beta chains showed more clonal expansion and lower generation probabilities than non-associated chains that were equally common. In a later analysis, most CMV-associated TCR beta chains were found to appear HLA-restricted, with HLA associations seemingly driven largely by CMV exposure. According to a later analysis, TCR association rates differed among HLA loci, with DRB1 alleles showing the most associated TCRs and HLA-C alleles showing the fewest. A cluster of highly shared sequence variants was judged likely to be a technical artifact of the sequencing pipeline. In an earlier analysis of 587 of the donors, most TCR beta V segments appeared in productive rearrangements about 87% or about 30% of the time, broadly matching IMGT annotations. Because some donors lacked HLA typing at each locus, the association tests relied only on the typed subset. The 87-base-pair reads could not distinguish some IMGT-functional V segments, including TRBV6-2 and TRBV6-3, so those segments were excluded. CMV serostatus was the only immune exposure information available for the cohort. A few of the identified cytomegalovirus-associated TCR beta chains were confirmed in vitro to be specific for cytomegalovirus antigens. The study gave a list of 150 to 200 TCR beta chains associated with cytomegalovirus. Linkage disequilibrium might explain the correlated functional status among segregating V segments, but an unknown experimental factor could not be excluded. A later analysis reported that several top co-occurrence clusters appeared linked to parvovirus B19, influenza, CMV and Epstein-Barr virus.

The cohort consisted of some 670 healthy bone marrow donors. Cohort members were all nominally healthy when sampled, although unrecorded immune exposures were likely present. The donor was CMV seropositive and belonged to the group of 250 to 300 seropositive cohort members. Each donor provided a peripheral blood sample, and peripheral blood mononuclear cells were used for TCR beta sequencing. The Qiagen DNeasy Blood Extraction Kit was used to extract genomic DNA from the blood cell samples. Inclusive of the bounding cysteine and phenylalanine, the CDR3 is 15 residues long. Kept here is only the CDR3 DNA, which spans 45 bases and is read in frame from base 1. Cut back by 6 bases and 2 bases, the V and J ends lie 15 bases apart. CDR1 and CDR2 were assigned from the germline V gene as MNHNS and SASEGT. The method behind the library was the immunoSEQ multiplex PCR assay. A mixture of 60 forward primers for TCR Vbeta segments and 13 reverse primers for TCR Jbeta segments was used in the multiplex PCR. The CDR3 region of rearranged TCR beta genes was amplified from genomic DNA by a multiplex PCR assay. On the Illumina HiSeq System, the amplified TCR beta libraries were sequenced as 87-base-pair reads. In the original analysis: A later analysis counted 65 million to 90 million unique TCR beta chains across the 690 or so repertoires, and 10 million to 12 million of these chains were shared by at least two donors. A nearest-neighbor algorithm error-corrected the raw reads and collapsed the reads into unique sequences, merging closely related sequences to remove PCR and sequencing errors. To assign V, D and J gene segments, CDR3 sequences were aligned to IMGT reference sequences. Each retained sequence needed at least a six-nucleotide match to both a V gene segment and a J gene segment. A rearrangement was called productive if the CDR3 had no stop codons and remained in frame with V and J, and every other rearrangement was called non-productive. Following IMGT convention, CDR3 was defined as the stretch from the second conserved V-encoded cysteine to the conserved J-encoded phenylalanine. The earlier analysis of roughly 590 of the donors excluded sequences that lacked an unambiguous match to a single V gene segment. An earlier analysis of 587 of the donors called V segments functional above 56.7% productive rearrangements and segregating when the between-donor standard deviation exceeded 5%. To diagnose cytomegalovirus status from the catalog of TCR beta chain sequences, a statistical classification framework was built. V and J gene assignment, in a later analysis, came from comparing TCR nucleotide sequences with IMGT/GENE-DB human TR gene sequences. A later analysis assigned CDR3 sequences and most-parsimonious VDJ recombination scenarios with the TCRdist pipeline. In a later analysis, each TCR beta chain was defined by its CDR3 amino acid sequence together with its V-gene family, and reads without a unique V-gene family were excluded. In a later analysis, a few hundred highly shared, low-generation-probability nucleotide sequences were removed to address suspected cross-contamination and a sequencing artifact. In a later analysis, a clonal expansion index for each public chain was calculated from normalized within-repertoire ranks of inferred template counts. In a later analysis, generation probabilities were computed with a VDJ recombination model fitted to out-of-frame rearrangements, and the resulting probabilities were checked against IGoR. In a later analysis, hypergeometric tests were used to score TCR-TCR, TCR-HLA and TCR-CMV co-occurrence, with a repertoire-size bias correction applied to TCR pairs. In a later analysis, false discovery rates were estimated by permuting HLA or CMV assignments 20 times. A later analysis grouped co-occurring TCRs with DBSCAN, adding TCRdist sequence similarity when clustering within HLA-allele-positive subsets. Repertoires with fewer than 30,000 or more than 120,000 public chains, plus five repertoires with anomalous nucleotide sharing, were excluded from co-occurrence clustering. TCRdb took this table from immuneACCESS and kept in-frame rearrangements with V and J called. Such tables lack part of the clones; where checked against another copy, unresolved V genes explain under half of the gap, and the rest is unexplained. V, J and clone size were drawn from that table, and D and trimming were deduced from the DNA. Present in this sample are roughly 63,000 clones, roughly 71% of which were seen just once. Around 25% of the sample comes from the top ten.

The chain joins TRBV6-1 to TRBJ2-3; tentative D gene TRBD2, with 5 bases matching. This sequence originates from a man between 45 and 60 years old in good health and CMV-seropositive. The sample comprised PBMCs. Here is the DNA: TGTGCCAGCAGGCCGGCGGGCTTTGTCACAGATACGCAGTATTTT. It is translated as CASRPAGFVTDTQYF.